One sample yielded the 26 T cell receptor beta chains listed below, sequenced in a study of early T cells in non-severe SARS-CoV-2 infection. TCRdb passed the 5' RACE reads through MiXCR, listing each CDR3 protein once. The table lists tens of thousands of distinct CDR3 sequences, 8% to 10% of them singletons. The specimen sequenced was whole blood. These receptors were obtained from an adult who was a healthcare worker with PCR-confirmed SARS-CoV-2 infection or an uninfected control (not recorded which).

This clonotype was recorded at least ten times. This rearrangement joins TRBV5-1 to TRBJ1-3; D is undetermined. V dropped 4 bases and J dropped 1 base, with 15 bases sitting between them. From germline, CDR1 is SGHRS and CDR2 YFSETQ. The CDR3 contains 16 residues. The CDR3 nucleotides read TGCGCCAGCAGCCCCGACGTTGGAGGGTCTGGAAACACCATATATTTT. Its protein is CASSPDVGGSGNTIYF.

This clonotype was observed a few times. The chain employs TRBV7-2 and TRBJ1-3; 8 bases match TRBD1. Germline-derived CDR1 and CDR2 are SGHTA and FQGNSA. Trimming removed 4 bases from V and 7 bases from J; junction bases left unmatched: 9. The CDR3 totals 15 residues. CDR3 in DNA: TGTGCCAGCAGCTCAGGACAGGGCCCTTGGAACACCATATATTTT. It yields the protein CASSSGQGPWNTIYF.

Ten or more counts support this clonotype. V usage is TRBV7-2 and J usage is TRBJ2-3; tentatively, D is TRBD1 or TRBD2 (5 bases each). The CDR3 extends over 16 amino acids. Germline lookup yields CDR1 SGHTA and CDR2 FQGNSA. Trimming took off 0 bases at V and 6 bases at J, with 16 bases between the two ends. The CDR3 region has the DNA TGTGCCAGCAGCTTAGCGGGGGTCGCCAACGGGGATACGCAGTATTTT. It yields the protein CASSLAGVANGDTQYF. The entire variable domain, with the rest obtained from reference TRBV7-2 and TRBJ2-3, is as follows: GAGVSQSPSNKVTEKGKDVELRCDPISGHTALYWYRQSLGQGLEFLIYFQGNSAPDKSGLPSDRFSAERTGGSVSTLTIQRTQQEDSAVYLCASSLAGVANGDTQYFGPGTRLTVL.

The chain has TRBV12-3 or TRBV12-4 and TRBJ1-1; 7 positions match TRBD1. The CDR3 spans 15 residues. The trim removed 5 bases at V and 6 bases at J, leaving 12 bases unmatched. The CDR3 coding sequence is TGTGCCAGCAGTCCCCGGGACAGCCAAGACCCTGAAGCTTTCTTT. Amino acids: CASSPRDSQDPEAFF.

The sample holds many counts of this clonotype. The chain uses TRBV7-3 and TRBJ2-7, with 8 bases fitting TRBD2. CDR3 size: 15 residues. The germline V gene has CDR1 SGHTA and CDR2 FQGTGA. V gave up 5 bases and J gave up 3 bases; unmatched junction bases: 9. CDR3 loop: CASSLGLAGNYEQYF. The CDR3 region has the DNA TGTGCCAGCAGCCTGGGTCTAGCGGGTAACTACGAGCAGTACTTC.

The sample holds many counts of this clonotype. This rearrangement joins TRBV5-1 to TRBJ2-2, with 8 bases that match TRBD2. CDR1 and CDR2 (germline): SGHRS, YFSETQ. The ends lost 4 bases at V and 5 bases at J; junction bases unmatched: 7. The CDR3 extends over 15 amino acids. CDR3 coding DNA: TGCGCCAGCAGCCAAACGGGACTAGGGACCGGGGAGCTGTTTTTT. Translated, it gives CASSQTGLGTGELFF.

The sample holds a few counts of this clonotype. The rearrangement joins TRBV7-9 to TRBJ2-5, with TRBD1 identical over 8 bases. The V segment lost 4 bases and the J segment 5 bases; nucleotides outside the gene matches: 6. Germline V CDR1 and CDR2: SEHNR, FQNEAQ (reference sequence). This CDR3 is 14 amino acids long. CDR3 in amino acids: CASSYGQGLETQYF. The CDR3 nucleotides are TGTGCCAGCAGCTATGGACAGGGCCTCGAGACCCAGTACTTC.

This clonotype was counted at least ten times. This chain joins TRBV5-1 and TRBJ1-1, with a possible D match to TRBD1 (5 bases). CDR1 SGHRS and CDR2 YFSETQ come from the germline V gene. The CDR3 covers 14 residues. Trimming pared 3 bases from V and 4 bases from J, leaving 13 bases between. The CDR3 nucleotides are TGCGCCAGCAGCTCGAATACAGGAGGCACTGAAGCTTTCTTT. This sequence encodes CASSSNTGGTEAFF.

CDR3 in amino acids: CATKGTGDTGELFF. The CDR3 DNA is TGTGCCACCAAAGGGACGGGAGACACCGGGGAGCTGTTTTTT. This chain uses TRBV10-3 with TRBJ2-2; D is perhaps TRBD2 (6 bases). This CDR3 is built from 14 residues. Germline V CDR1 and CDR2: ENHRY, SYGVKD. V was shortened by 10 bases and J by 3 bases, with 15 bases between the two germline ends.

In its sample, this clonotype was seen many times. The chain uses TRBV6-2 or TRBV6-3 and TRBJ2-2; a weak D match, TRBD1 (5 bases). V gave up 2 bases and J gave up 4 bases, with 11 bases separating them. The germline CDR1 and CDR2 sequences are MNHEY and SVGEGT. The CDR3 extends over 15 amino acids. The CDR3: CASSYGVQGTGELFF. The CDR3 DNA follows: TGTGCCAGCAGTTACGGAGTGCAGGGCACCGGGGAGCTGTTTTTT.

The chain is built from TRBV24-1 and TRBJ2-7; D is ambiguous. The V end was cut by 5 bases, the J end by 1 base, with 5 bases between. This CDR3 has 12 residues. Germline values: CDR1 KGHDR, CDR2 SFDVKD. The CDR3 loop reads CATSGGSYEQYF. The DNA of the CDR3 is TGTGCCACCAGTGGTGGTTCCTACGAGCAGTACTTC.

This clonotype was counted ten times or more. This rearrangement joins TRBV15 to TRBJ1-2, with D tentatively TRBD1 (5 bases). Germline CDR1 is LNHNV and CDR2 is YYDKDF (reference sequence). V lost 1 base to trimming and J lost 5 bases, with 17 bases between them. The CDR3 covers 16 residues. The CDR3 spells CATSRGHEGRRYGYTF. CDR3 sequence (DNA): TGTGCCACCAGCAGAGGACACGAGGGGCGGAGGTATGGCTACACCTTC.

This clonotype was counted ten times or more. J is TRBJ2-7 and V is TRBV20-1; no clear D gene. Germline assignment: CDR1 DFQATT and CDR2 SNEGSKA (reference sequence). V lost 3 bases and J lost 1, with 10 bases in between. The CDR3 covers 13 residues. The CDR3 sequence is CSASIRASYEQYF. Here the CDR3 DNA reads TGCAGTGCTAGTATTAGGGCGTCCTACGAGCAGTACTTC.

This clonotype was recorded at least ten times. The rearrangement joins TRBV6-1 to TRBJ2-1; maybe TRBD1 (6 bases). V gave up 5 bases and J gave up 8 bases, with 19 bases separating them. Germline lookup yields CDR1 MNHNS and CDR2 SASEGT. This CDR3 has 15 residues. CDR3 coding DNA: TGTGCCAGCAGTCTGGCCGGGACACTTGGGGATGAGCAGTTCTTC. Amino acids: CASSLAGTLGDEQFF.

This clonotype was detected a few times. This chain connects TRBV5-1 to TRBJ2-3, with a tentative D call TRBD2 (5 bases). The length of the CDR3 is 12 residues. The germline gives CDR1 SGHRS, CDR2 YFSETQ. V was shortened by 0 bases and J by 11 bases, with 10 bases between the two germline ends. The CDR3 DNA sequence: TGCGCCAGCAGCTTGGCGGAGGAAGGGCAGTATTTT. This sequence encodes CASSLAEEGQYF.

This clonotype was observed many times. The J gene is TRBJ1-1, the V gene TRBV5-4, with TRBD1 matching 7 bases. Germline assignment: CDR1 SGHNT and CDR2 YYREEE (reference sequence). The V segment lost 5 bases and the J segment 3 bases; nucleotides outside the gene matches: 7. The CDR3 has 14 residues. The CDR3 sequence is CASRLQGTHTEAFF. The CDR3 bases are TGTGCCAGCAGACTACAGGGGACCCACACTGAAGCTTTCTTT. The entire variable domain, with the rest obtained from reference TRBV5-4 and TRBJ1-1, is as follows: ETGVTQSPTHLIKTRGQQVTLRCSSQSGHNTVSWYQQALGQGPQFIFQYYREEENGRGNFPPRFSGLQFPNYSSELNVNALELDDSALYLCASRLQGTHTEAFFGQGTRLTVV.

This clonotype was counted many times. This chain joins TRBV5-1 and TRBJ1-6; a weak D match, TRBD1 (5 bases). Per germline, CDR1 SGHRS and CDR2 YFSETQ. V lost 4 bases, J lost 10 bases, and 15 bases lay in between. The CDR3 has 14 residues. The CDR3 is CASSVVAWGSPLHF. CDR3 nucleotide sequence: TGCGCCAGCAGCGTAGTGGCTTGGGGGTCACCCCTCCACTTT.

The chain carries TRBV2 and TRBJ2-1; D gene unclear. From germline, CDR1 is SNHLY and CDR2 FYNNEI. Trimming pared 5 bases from V and 10 bases from J, leaving 12 bases between. The CDR3 loop spans 12 amino acids. The CDR3, as DNA: TGTGCCAGCAGTCCCGACTCGGGCGAGCAGTTCTTC. Its translation: CASSPDSGEQFF.

Concerning this clonotype: This sequence may be a read error, since a much larger clone differs from it by one base. This rearrangement joins TRBV20-1 to TRBJ1-3; D call uncertain. V was shortened by 7 bases and J by 3 bases, with 7 bases between the two germline ends. Germline V gene lookup returns CDR1 DFQATT and CDR2 SNEGSKA (reference sequence). The CDR3 totals 11 residues. CDR3 nucleotides: TGCAGTGGTATGTTTGGAAACACCATATATTTT. Its protein product is CSGMFGNTIYF.

The CDR3 reads CASSSMQGSEAFF. In DNA, the CDR3 is TGTGCCAGCAGTTCTATGCAGGGGAGTGAAGCTTTCTTT. The chain joins TRBV12-3 or TRBV12-4 to TRBJ1-1, with D perhaps matching TRBD1 (6 bases). Trimming left V 4 bases short and J 7 bases short, with 13 bases between. The CDR3 runs 13 residues.

V usage is TRBV20-1 and J usage is TRBJ2-3; D gene ambiguous. The V and J ends lost 5 bases and 2 bases respectively, with 14 bases between them. The CDR3 sequence is 14 residues long. Germline loops: CDR1 DFQATT, CDR2 SNEGSKA (reference sequence). Written as DNA, the CDR3 is TGCAGTGCTGAACTCGGACCGAACACAGATACGCAGTATTTT. This gives the protein CSAELGPNTDTQYF.

Comments on this clonotype: A read error is possible here, since a much larger clone lies one base away. The chain couples TRBV18 to TRBJ2-1; the match to TRBD1 covers 7 bases. This CDR3 spans 15 amino acids. CDR1 is KGHSH and CDR2 is LQKENI in the germline V gene. CDR3 DNA: TGTGTCAGCTCACCTGACAGGGTCACCTACAATGAGCAGTTCTTC. Amino acids: CVSSPDRVTYNEQFF.

This chain uses TRBV7-2 with TRBJ1-6; possible D gene TRBD1, 5 bases. V lost 5 bases and J lost 10, with 12 bases in between. The germline V gene has CDR1 SGHTA and CDR2 FQGNSA. The CDR3 is 13 residues long. CDR3: CASSLGRGSPLHF. The CDR3 region has the DNA TGTGCCAGCAGCCTGGGAAGGGGATCACCCCTCCACTTT.

This clonotype was picked up many times. The rearrangement uses TRBV7-3 and TRBJ2-7; D unresolved. V lost 5 bases and J lost 2, with 13 bases in between. The CDR3 has 14 amino acids. CDR1 is SGHTA, CDR2 FQGTGA, per germline. CDR3 amino acids: CASSPNGGTYEQYF. Written as DNA, the CDR3 is TGTGCCAGCAGCCCTAACGGCGGAACCTACGAGCAGTACTTC.

This chain joins TRBV29-1 and TRBJ2-7; D not resolved. V lost 4 bases and J 3 bases, leaving 4 bases between the germline ends. This CDR3 contains 10 residues. CDR1 SQVTM and CDR2 ANQGSEA come from the germline V gene. This CDR3 is CSVGDYEQYF. CDR3 bases: TGCAGCGTTGGGGACTACGAGCAGTACTTC.

This clonotype was observed at least ten times. This chain connects TRBV20-1 to TRBJ1-1; D is perhaps TRBD1 (6 bases). Germline values: CDR1 DFQATT, CDR2 SNEGSKA (reference sequence). The V end lost 1 base, the J end lost 5 bases, and 14 bases lay between the germline ends. The CDR3 has 14 residues. The CDR3 nucleotides read TGCAGTGCTAGAGTAGGGGGGGTGAGGACTGAAGCTTTCTTT. Its translation is CSARVGGVRTEAFF.